These T cell receptor beta chains were read from a single sample in a study of T cells in Graves' hyperthyroidism and ophthalmopathy. TCRdb ran MiXCR on the multiplex PCR reads and lists one entry per CDR3 protein. The table records 600,000 or so distinct CDR3 sequences, more than 45% of them present only once. Sequences were obtained from peripheral blood or thyroid tissue (not recorded which). All receptors come from a woman aged 18-30 years with Graves' hyperthyroidism. Each CDR3 is given with its conserved first and last residue. The D gene is left open where the match is weak. Expanded clones are given a class, and other clones once, few, many or no size at all.

>TRBV7-9|TRBJ1-5|TRBD1|NA
CASSSRTGGSNQPQHF
TGTGCCAGCAGCTCGAGGACAGGGGGCTCCAATCAGCCCCAGCATTTT
>TRBV2|TRBJ1-5|NA|once
CASNPTGQGPQHF
TGTGCCAGCAATCCGACAGGTCAGGGGCCCCAGCATTTT
>TRBV9|TRBJ1-5|NA|NA
CASSYVTANQPQHF
TGTGCCAGCAGTTATGTGACTGCCAATCAGCCCCAGCATTTT
>TRBV10-3|TRBJ1-4|TRBD1|many
CAISEGQGNEKLFF
TGTGCCATCAGTGAGGGACAGGGGAATGAAAAACTGTTTTTT
>TRBV7-3|TRBJ1-1|NA|NA
CASSVVGLGGTEAFF
TGTGCCAGCAGCGTTGTAGGGTTAGGGGGCACTGAAGCTTTCTTT
>TRBV20-1|TRBJ1-1|TRBD1|few
CSARDWTGEAEAFF
TGCAGTGCTAGAGATTGGACAGGGGAGGCTGAAGCTTTCTTT
>TRBV10-3|TRBJ2-2|TRBD2|few
CAISESLAGNTGELFF
TGTGCCATCAGTGAGTCTCTAGCGGGAAACACCGGGGAGCTGTTTTTT
>TRBV2|TRBJ2-7|NA|few
CASKQLTGTSYEQYF
TGTGCCAGCAAGCAACTGACAGGGACTTCCTACGAGCAGTACTTC
>TRBV10-3|TRBJ1-4|NA|NA
CAISVGGSRDEKLFF
TGTGCCATCAGTGTAGGCGGGAGTCGGGATGAAAAACTGTTTTTT
>TRBV29-1|TRBJ1-5|NA|NA
CSASGGARQPQHF
TGCAGTGCTAGCGGGGGGGCACGGCAGCCCCAGCATTTT
>TRBV2|TRBJ1-2|TRBD1|NA
CASSTGGVSSGYTF
TGTGCCAGCAGTACAGGGGGGGTTTCGAGTGGCTACACCTTC
>TRBV20-1|TRBJ2-7|TRBD2|NA
CSYSPSGTYEQYF
TGCAGTTACTCCCCTAGCGGGACGTACGAGCAGTACTTC
>TRBV19|TRBJ1-5|NA|NA
CASRGVGRYSNQPQHF
TGTGCCAGTAGGGGAGTAGGCAGGTATAGCAATCAGCCCCAGCATTTT
>TRBV29-1|TRBJ1-5|TRBD1|NA
CSATPGQGGQPQHF
TGCAGCGCAACCCCGGGACAGGGGGGGCAGCCCCAGCATTTT
>TRBV24-1|TRBJ1-5|NA|many
CATSDPHQPQHF
TGTGCCACCAGTGACCCCCATCAGCCCCAGCATTTT
>TRBV24-1|TRBJ2-3|TRBD2|NA
CATSDPGTSGNVDTQYF
TGTGCCACCAGTGATCCGGGGACTAGCGGAAATGTGGATACGCAGTATTTT
>TRBV7-8|TRBJ1-5|NA|NA
CASSLIGGNQPQHF
TGTGCCAGCAGCCTTATTGGAGGCAATCAGCCCCAGCATTTT
>TRBV6-1|TRBJ1-2|NA|NA
CASRRVAGDGYTF
TGTGCCAGCCGTCGGGTTGCAGGCGATGGCTACACCTTC
>TRBV7-9|TRBJ2-5|NA|NA
CASRIGPARVGPQETQYF
TGTGCCAGCAGGATAGGACCAGCCCGAGTTGGGCCTCAAGAGACCCAGTACTTC
>TRBV7-9|TRBJ2-2|TRBD1|few
CATGQAGELFF
TGTGCCACCGGACAGGCCGGGGAGCTGTTTTTT
>TRBV5-1|TRBJ1-2|NA|NA
CASTAGSGGYTF
TGCGCCAGCACCGCAGGGAGCGGTGGCTACACCTTC
>TRBV12-3/TRBV12-4|TRBJ1-5|NA|NA
CAVSDGFSNQPQHF
TGTGCCGTCAGTGATGGGTTTAGCAATCAGCCCCAGCATTTT
>TRBV15|TRBJ2-7|NA|many
CATSRDPLGEQYF
TGTGCCACCAGCAGGGACCCTCTGGGCGAGCAGTACTTC
>TRBV24-1|TRBJ1-5|NA|many
CATSGPRNQPQHF
TGTGCCACGTCCGGGCCCCGCAATCAGCCCCAGCATTTT
>TRBV7-2|TRBJ1-5|TRBD1|many
CASSPGTGKSNQPQHF
TGTGCCAGCAGCCCCGGGACAGGGAAGAGCAATCAGCCCCAGCATTTT